The 30 T cell receptor beta chains given below trace back to one sample, sequenced in a study of immune evolution from preneoplasia to lung adenocarcinoma. Generated by immunoSEQ multiplex PCR, the TCRdb table keeps only in-frame clones and is missing some. The data contain about 2,600 clones, under 85% of them singletons. Sequenced: FFPE lung adenocarcinoma in situ tissue. The source is a person aged 70 to 85 with lung adenocarcinoma.

This chain links TRBV6-5 with TRBJ2-7; weak D call: TRBD1 (5 bases). CDR1 is MNHEY and CDR2 is SVGAGI in the germline V gene. This CDR3 region has 13 residues. Between the trimmed V and J ends, which lost 11 bases and 3 bases, there was a span of 17 bases. The CDR3 loop reads CAVSVGPFYEQYF. The CDR3 DNA reads TGTGCCGTATCAGTGGGGCCCTTCTACGAGCAGTACTTC.

The chain is built from TRBV7-9 and TRBJ2-1; unclear D gene. V dropped 3 bases and J dropped 8 bases, with 5 bases sitting between them. The germline V gene encodes CDR1 SEHNR and CDR2 FQNEAQ (reference sequence). The CDR3 sequence is 11 residues long. This chain's CDR3 is CASSFDYEQFF. Here the CDR3 DNA reads TGTGCCAGCAGCTTTGATTATGAGCAGTTCTTC.

V gene TRBV7-9 combines with J gene TRBJ2-7; maybe TRBD2 (6 bases). The CDR3 is made up of 15 amino acids. V was cut by 4 bases and J by 3 bases, with 16 bases left in between. Looked up from germline, CDR1 is SEHNR and CDR2 is FQNEAQ (reference sequence). The CDR3 DNA follows: TGTGCCAGCAGCTCGGTCGTCGGGGGAAACTACGAGCAGTACTTC. As protein: CASSSVVGGNYEQYF.

This clone was counted only a few times. The chain combines TRBV5-1 with TRBJ1-4; tentatively, D is TRBD1 (6 bases). The CDR3 totals 14 residues. The germline V and J ends were trimmed by 2 bases and 4 bases, with 9 bases remaining between them. Germline CDR1 and CDR2: SGHRS and YFSETQ. Here the CDR3 reads CASSLGGNNEKLFF. The CDR3 nucleotides read TGCGCCAGCAGCTTAGGGGGGAATAATGAAAAACTGTTTTTT.

This chain connects TRBV5-1 to TRBJ2-1; no clear D gene. Germline assignment: CDR1 SGHRS and CDR2 YFSETQ. Trimming took 0 bases from V and 6 from J, leaving 10 bases between them. This CDR3 has 14 amino acids. DNA of the CDR3: TGCGCCAGCAGCTTGGTATCGCCTGGCAATGAGCAGTTCTTC. It codes for CASSLVSPGNEQFF. Full variable domain (remainder filled in from reference TRBV5-1 and TRBJ2-1): KAGVTQTPRYLIKTRGQQVTLSCSPISGHRSVSWYQQTPGQGLQFLFEYFSETQRNKGNFPGRFSGRQFSNSRSEMNVSTLELGDSALYLCASSLVSPGNEQFFGPGTRLTVL.

The CDR3: CASSKSIGRGYEQYF. DNA of the CDR3: TGTGCCAGCAGCAAATCTATTGGCAGGGGCTACGAGCAGTACTTC. The chain uses TRBV21-1 and TRBJ2-7; TRBD1, the table's D call, was not compared with the DNA. TRBV21-1 is a pseudogene. This CDR3 is built from 15 residues.

The chain is built from TRBV5-1 and TRBJ2-7; 10 bases match TRBD2. With V trimmed by 5 bases and J by 5 bases, 7 bases remained unmatched. Germline V CDR1 and CDR2: SGHRS, YFSETQ. The CDR3 loop spans 14 amino acids. Written as DNA, the CDR3 is TGCGCCAGCAGTAAGCTAGCGGGAGTAGACGAGCAGTACTTC. Its translation is CASSKLAGVDEQYF.

The J gene is TRBJ1-2, the V gene TRBV27, with D uncertain. V lost 7 bases and J lost 4, with 19 bases in between. The CDR3 runs to 15 residues. Germline assignment: CDR1 MNHEY and CDR2 SMNVEV (reference sequence). DNA for the CDR3: TGTGCCAGCACCCTAGATCTAAAGATTGGCTATGGCTACACCTTC. Its translation is CASTLDLKIGYGYTF.

The chain uses TRBV28 and TRBJ1-1; D is undetermined. CDR1 is MDHEN, CDR2 SYDVKM, per germline. V was clipped by 6 bases and J by 7 bases, with 9 bases between them. The CDR3 length is 11 residues. CDR3 bases: TGTGCCAGCAGCTCACCCCTTGAAGCTTTCTTT. Protein sequence: CASSSPLEAFF.

The genes are TRBV12-5 and TRBJ2-3; 10 positions agree with TRBD2. The V segment lost 0 bases and the J segment 5 bases; nucleotides outside the gene matches: 8. CDR3 size: 17 residues. CDR1 is LGHNT, CDR2 FRNRAP, per germline. CDR3 in amino acids: CASGLVRLAGVGDTQYF. CDR3 bases: TGTGCTAGTGGTTTGGTACGGCTAGCGGGAGTTGGAGATACGCAGTATTTT.

This sequence joins TRBV15 and TRBJ1-1; D is unclear. V was trimmed by 3 bases and J by 5 bases, leaving 16 bases between them. The V gene's germline CDR1 is LNHNV and CDR2 YYDKDF (reference sequence). The CDR3 has 15 amino acids. The CDR3: CATSRAGLGKTEAFF. DNA for the CDR3: TGTGCCACCAGCAGGGCTGGATTGGGTAAGACTGAAGCTTTCTTT.

CDR3 nucleotides: TGCGCCAGCAGCTTGGTGGCAGGGCAAAACACCGGGGAGCTGTTTTTT. Encoded protein: CASSLVAGQNTGELFF. The chain links TRBV5-1 to TRBJ2-2, with D maybe TRBD1 (5 bases). V was cut by 0 bases and J by 2 bases, with 11 bases left in between. The length of the CDR3 is 16 residues. Germline assignment: CDR1 SGHRS and CDR2 YFSETQ. Based on the CDR3 plus reference TRBV5-1 and TRBJ2-2, the full variable domain is KAGVTQTPRYLIKTRGQQVTLSCSPISGHRSVSWYQQTPGQGLQFLFEYFSETQRNKGNFPGRFSGRQFSNSRSEMNVSTLELGDSALYLCASSLVAGQNTGELFFGEGSRLTVL.

This clone was seen once. The chain recombines TRBV11-2 with TRBJ1-4; TRBD1 aligns across 9 bases. V lost 5 bases to trimming and J lost 4 bases; unmatched junction nucleotides: 2. Germline-derived CDR1 and CDR2 are SGHAT and FQNNGV. This CDR3 has 14 residues. The CDR3: CASSRTGVNEKLFF. DNA of the CDR3: TGTGCCAGCAGCCGGACAGGGGTTAATGAAAAACTGTTTTTT.

The chain links TRBV7-8 to TRBJ1-1; maybe TRBD1 (6 bases). The CDR3 contains 14 residues. Trimming took off 7 bases at V and 3 bases at J, with 15 bases between the two ends. CDR1 SGHVS and CDR2 FQNEAQ come from the germline V gene. Here the CDR3 DNA reads TGTGCCAGCAACAACAGGGTTGGAGACACTGAAGCTTTCTTT. This codes for CASNNRVGDTEAFF.

The J gene is TRBJ1-1, the V gene TRBV27; TRBD1 matches 9 bases. The CDR3 sequence is 16 residues long. V was clipped by 6 bases and J by 4 bases; unmatched bases: 12. The germline V gene has CDR1 MNHEY and CDR2 SMNVEV (reference sequence). In DNA, the CDR3 is TGTGCCAGCAGCACGACTCCGGGACAGGGCGGCACTGAAGCTTTCTTT. This sequence encodes CASSTTPGQGGTEAFF.

This chain connects TRBV6-1 to TRBJ2-7, with D perhaps matching TRBD1 (5 bases). This CDR3 is built from 15 residues. The germline CDR1 and CDR2 sequences are MNHNS and SASEGT. V was pared by 6 bases and J by 2 bases, with 17 bases between. Written as DNA, the CDR3 is TGTGCCAGCAGGCTTATACAGGAGTTTACCTACGAGCAGTACTTC. This codes for CASRLIQEFTYEQYF.

V gene TRBV19 combines with J gene TRBJ1-5, with TRBD1 as a possible D gene (5 bases). Trimming took off 5 bases at V and 1 base at J, with 27 bases between the two ends. Germline V gene sequence: CDR1 LNHDA, CDR2 SQIVND (reference sequence). This CDR3 has 20 amino acids. CDR3 nucleotides: TGTGCCAGTAGTCCCTTAAATTCGTGGGGACTGACCCTCAGCAATCAGCCCCAGCATTTT. This sequence encodes CASSPLNSWGLTLSNQPQHF.

This clone was detected only a few times. CDR3 bases: TGTGCCAGCAGCTCGACAGTCTCTAACTATGGCTACACCTTC. This sequence encodes CASSSTVSNYGYTF. This chain uses TRBV7-9 with TRBJ1-2; maybe TRBD1 (5 bases). Per germline, CDR1 SEHNR and CDR2 FQNEAQ (reference sequence). The CDR3 consists of 14 residues. Trimming stripped 4 bases from V and 0 bases from J, with 9 bases between.

This chain joins TRBV4-1 and TRBJ2-6, with D perhaps matching TRBD1 or TRBD2 (5 bases each). Trimming took off 0 bases at V and 1 base at J, with 16 bases between the two ends. CDR3 length equals 19 residues. Germline-derived CDR1 and CDR2 are MGHRA and YSYEKL. The CDR3 sequence is CASSQEGPGSFSGANVLTF. The CDR3 DNA reads TGCGCCAGCAGCCAAGAAGGGCCAGGGAGTTTTTCTGGGGCCAACGTCCTGACTTTC.

The chain recombines TRBV18 with TRBJ1-1; no clear D gene. Between the trimmed V and J ends, which lost 5 bases and 1 base, there was a span of 11 bases. CDR3 length: 14 amino acids. Germline CDR1 reads KGHSH; CDR2 reads LQKENI. CDR3 sequence (DNA): TGTGCCAGCTCAGCAAACTCGGGGAACACTGAAGCTTTCTTT. This encodes CASSANSGNTEAFF.

The sample holds one count of this clone. This chain uses TRBV19 with TRBJ2-3, with 7 positions matching TRBD1. Germline CDR1 reads LNHDA; CDR2 reads SQIVND (reference sequence). The V segment lost 5 bases and the J segment 4 bases; nucleotides outside the gene matches: 3. This CDR3 has 13 amino acids. The CDR3 nucleotides read TGTGCCAGTAGTTCCCAGGGGGCAGATACGCAGTATTTT. This encodes CASSSQGADTQYF.

The chain uses TRBV7-6 and TRBJ1-1, with a tentative D call TRBD1 (5 bases). Trimming pared 5 bases from V and 2 bases from J, leaving 9 bases between. CDR1 SGHVS and CDR2 FNYEAQ come from the germline V gene. There are 13 residues in the CDR3. The CDR3 DNA reads as TGTGCCAGCAGCCGACAGCTTAACACTGAAGCTTTCTTT. Its protein product is CASSRQLNTEAFF.

This clone was picked up one time. The CDR3 loop reads CASSLGGPGDGTEAFF. The CDR3 DNA reads TGTGCCAGCAGCTTGGGGGGGCCTGGGGACGGCACTGAAGCTTTCTTT. The rearrangement links TRBV5-4 to TRBJ1-1; perhaps TRBD1 as D (6 bases). Per germline, CDR1 SGHNT and CDR2 YYREEE (reference sequence). This CDR3 region has 16 residues. Trimming took 0 bases from V and 4 from J, leaving 16 bases between them.

The V and J genes are TRBV2 and TRBJ1-3, with D unclear. Germline V gene data show CDR1 as SNHLY and CDR2 as FYNNEI. The CDR3 has 15 amino acids. V lost 5 bases and J 2 bases, leaving 13 bases between the germline ends. The CDR3 nucleotides read TGTGCCAGCAGTCAGGAAGGATTCACTGGAAACACCATATATTTT. It translates to CASSQEGFTGNTIYF.

The chain links TRBV7-8 to TRBJ1-2, with a weak D call TRBD1 (6 bases). The CDR3 has 13 amino acids. Between the trimmed V and J ends, which lost 5 bases and 9 bases, there was a span of 16 bases. Germline V gives CDR1 SGHVS, CDR2 FQNEAQ. The CDR3 reads CASSPRRGDSYTF. The CDR3 DNA follows: TGTGCCAGCAGCCCTCGCAGGGGAGATAGCTACACCTTC.

The chain recombines TRBV4-2 with TRBJ2-5; D is unresolved. With the DNA end fitting TRBJ2-7 better, the J assignment may be wrong. This CDR3 comprises 14 residues. The germline CDR1 and CDR2 sequences are LGHNA and YNFKEQ. DNA for the CDR3: TGTGCCAGCAGCCAAGATTTGTTAGCCTACGAGCAGTACTTC. It is translated as CASSQDLLAYEQYF.

The chain couples TRBV7-2 to TRBJ2-7; D is ambiguous. V shed 4 bases and J shed 6 bases, with 10 bases lying between them. Per germline, CDR1 SGHTA and CDR2 FQGNSA. The CDR3 runs to 12 residues. This CDR3 reads CASSSDWAEQYF. The CDR3 nucleotides read TGTGCCAGCAGCTCCGACTGGGCCGAGCAGTACTTC.

The rearrangement links TRBV27 to TRBJ1-1; no reliable D call. The CDR3 sequence is 13 residues long. V dropped 3 bases and J dropped 1 base, with 6 bases sitting between them. CDR1 MNHEY and CDR2 SMNVEV come from the germline V gene (reference sequence). The CDR3 loop reads CASSFFANTEAFF. The CDR3 DNA follows: TGTGCCAGCAGTTTTTTTGCGAACACTGAAGCTTTCTTT.

The CDR3 DNA sequence: TGCGCCAGCAGCACTAGACAGGGGTCCTACGAGCAGTACTTC. Its translation is CASSTRQGSYEQYF. The chain has TRBV5-1 and TRBJ2-7; TRBD1 aligns across 8 bases. CDR3 length equals 14 residues. V dropped 4 bases and J dropped 1; count of bases not matched to a gene: 4. Per the germline V gene, CDR1 is SGHRS and CDR2 is YFSETQ.

As to this clone: At the DNA level, this CDR3 is encoded by other sequences in the same sample as well. J is TRBJ2-7 and V is TRBV10-1; TRBD2 is a possible D gene (5 bases). Per germline, CDR1 WNHNN and CDR2 SYGVQD (reference sequence). This CDR3 has 16 residues. Trimming took 3 bases from V and 0 from J, leaving 15 bases between them. The CDR3 protein is CASSEVAGSPSYEQYF. The CDR3 nucleotides are TGCGCCAGCAGTGAAGTCGCTGGGAGCCCCTCCTACGAGCAGTACTTC.